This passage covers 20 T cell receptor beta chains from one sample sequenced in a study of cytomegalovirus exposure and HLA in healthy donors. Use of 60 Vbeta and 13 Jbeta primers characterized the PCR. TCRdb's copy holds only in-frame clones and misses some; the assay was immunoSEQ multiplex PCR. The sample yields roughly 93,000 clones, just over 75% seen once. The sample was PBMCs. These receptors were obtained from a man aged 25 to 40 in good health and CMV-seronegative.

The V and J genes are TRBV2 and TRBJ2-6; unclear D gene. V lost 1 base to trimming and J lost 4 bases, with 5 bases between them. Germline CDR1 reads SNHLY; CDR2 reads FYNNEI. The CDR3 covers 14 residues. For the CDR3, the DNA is TGTGCCAGCAGTGAAGGGGCCGGGGCCAACGTCCTGACTTTC. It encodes CASSEGAGANVLTF.

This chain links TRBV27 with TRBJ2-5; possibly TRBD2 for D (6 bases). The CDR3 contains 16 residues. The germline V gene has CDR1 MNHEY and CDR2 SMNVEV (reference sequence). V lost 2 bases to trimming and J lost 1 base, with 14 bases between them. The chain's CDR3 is CASSLDWASAQETQYF. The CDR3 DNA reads TGTGCCAGCAGTTTAGATTGGGCTAGCGCCCAAGAGACCCAGTACTTC.

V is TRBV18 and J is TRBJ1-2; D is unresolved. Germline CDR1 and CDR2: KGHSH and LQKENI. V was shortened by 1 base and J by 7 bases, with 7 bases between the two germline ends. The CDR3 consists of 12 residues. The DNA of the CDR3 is TGTGCCAGCTCACCACGAGACATTGGCTACACCTTC. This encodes CASSPRDIGYTF. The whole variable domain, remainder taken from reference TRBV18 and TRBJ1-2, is NAGVMQNPRHLVRRRGQEARLRCSPMKGHSHVYWYRQLPEEGLKFMVYLQKENIIDESGMPKERFSAEFPKEGPSILRIQQVVRGDSAAYFCASSPRDIGYTFGSGTRLTVV.

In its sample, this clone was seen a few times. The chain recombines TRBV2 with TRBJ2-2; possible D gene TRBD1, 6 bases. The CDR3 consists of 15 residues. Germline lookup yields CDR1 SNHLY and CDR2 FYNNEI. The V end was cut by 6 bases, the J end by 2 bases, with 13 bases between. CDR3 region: CASSHKTGNTGELFF. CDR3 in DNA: TGTGCCAGCAGCCATAAGACAGGCAACACCGGGGAGCTGTTTTTT.

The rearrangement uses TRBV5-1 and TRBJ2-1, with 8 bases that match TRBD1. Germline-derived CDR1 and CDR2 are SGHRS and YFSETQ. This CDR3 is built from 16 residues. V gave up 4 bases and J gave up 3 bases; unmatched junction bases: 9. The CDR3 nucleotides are TGCGCCAGCAGCCCGAACCCGGGACAGGTCTACAATGAGCAGTTCTTC. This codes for CASSPNPGQVYNEQFF.

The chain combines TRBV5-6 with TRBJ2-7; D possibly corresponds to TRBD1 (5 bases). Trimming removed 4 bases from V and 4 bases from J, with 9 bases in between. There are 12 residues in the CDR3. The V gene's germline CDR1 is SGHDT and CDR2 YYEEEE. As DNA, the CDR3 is TGTGCCAGCAGCCGCAGGGATTACGAGCAGTACTTC. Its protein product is CASSRRDYEQYF.

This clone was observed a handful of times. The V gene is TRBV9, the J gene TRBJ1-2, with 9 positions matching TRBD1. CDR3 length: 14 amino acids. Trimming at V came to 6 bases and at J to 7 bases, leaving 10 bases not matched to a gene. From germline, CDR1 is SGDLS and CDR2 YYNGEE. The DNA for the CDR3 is TGTGCCAGCACCCGGACAGGGGCGGGATCTGGCTACACCTTC. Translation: CASTRTGAGSGYTF.

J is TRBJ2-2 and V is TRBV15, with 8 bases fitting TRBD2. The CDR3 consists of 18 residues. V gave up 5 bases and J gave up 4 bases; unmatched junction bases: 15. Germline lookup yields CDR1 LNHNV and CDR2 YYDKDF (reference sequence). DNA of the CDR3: TGTGCCACCAGCTTCCTCTCGGGAGGGGTATCGGCCACCGGGGAGCTGTTTTTT. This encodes CATSFLSGGVSATGELFF.

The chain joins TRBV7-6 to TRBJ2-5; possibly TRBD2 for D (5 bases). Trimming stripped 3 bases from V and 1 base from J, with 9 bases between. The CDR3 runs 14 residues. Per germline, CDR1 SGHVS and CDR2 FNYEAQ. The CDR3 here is CASSFPGTQETQYF. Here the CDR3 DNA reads TGTGCCAGCAGCTTCCCGGGAACCCAAGAGACCCAGTACTTC.

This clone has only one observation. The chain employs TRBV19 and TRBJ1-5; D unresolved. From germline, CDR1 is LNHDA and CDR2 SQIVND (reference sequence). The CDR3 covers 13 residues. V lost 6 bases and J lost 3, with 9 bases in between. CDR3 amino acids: CASSTSDNQPQHF. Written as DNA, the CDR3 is TGTGCCAGTAGCACAAGTGACAATCAGCCCCAGCATTTT.

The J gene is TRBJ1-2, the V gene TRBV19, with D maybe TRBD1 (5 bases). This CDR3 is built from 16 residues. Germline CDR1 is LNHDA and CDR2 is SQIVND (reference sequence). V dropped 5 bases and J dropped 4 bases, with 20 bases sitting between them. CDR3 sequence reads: CASSRSTGTSGYGYTF. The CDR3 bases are TGTGCCAGTAGTCGCTCCACAGGAACTTCAGGCTATGGCTACACCTTC.

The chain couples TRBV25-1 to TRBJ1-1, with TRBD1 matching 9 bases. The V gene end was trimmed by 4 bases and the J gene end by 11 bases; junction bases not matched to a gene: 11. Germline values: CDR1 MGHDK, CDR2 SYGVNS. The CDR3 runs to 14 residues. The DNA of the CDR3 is TGTGCCAGCAGTGTGCCCGGGACAGGGTGGACTGCTTTCTTT. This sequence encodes CASSVPGTGWTAFF.

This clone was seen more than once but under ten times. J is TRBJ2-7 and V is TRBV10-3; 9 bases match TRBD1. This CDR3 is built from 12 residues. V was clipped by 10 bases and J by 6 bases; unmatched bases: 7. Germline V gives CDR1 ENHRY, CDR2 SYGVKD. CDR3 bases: TGTGCCACCCGACAGGGGGATGGCGAGCAGTACTTC. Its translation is CATRQGDGEQYF.

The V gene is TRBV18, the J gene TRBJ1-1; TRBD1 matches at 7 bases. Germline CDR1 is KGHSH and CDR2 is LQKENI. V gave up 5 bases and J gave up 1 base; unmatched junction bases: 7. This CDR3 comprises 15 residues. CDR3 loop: CASSGRQGSNTEAFF. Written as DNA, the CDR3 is TGTGCCAGCTCAGGACGACAGGGATCGAACACTGAAGCTTTCTTT.

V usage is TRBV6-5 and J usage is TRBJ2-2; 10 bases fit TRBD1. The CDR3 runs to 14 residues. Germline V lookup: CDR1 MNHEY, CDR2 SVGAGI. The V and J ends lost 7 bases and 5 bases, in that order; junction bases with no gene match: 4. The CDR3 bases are TGTGCCAGCAAGGGGACAGGGGTTACCGGGGAGCTGTTTTTT. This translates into CASKGTGVTGELFF.

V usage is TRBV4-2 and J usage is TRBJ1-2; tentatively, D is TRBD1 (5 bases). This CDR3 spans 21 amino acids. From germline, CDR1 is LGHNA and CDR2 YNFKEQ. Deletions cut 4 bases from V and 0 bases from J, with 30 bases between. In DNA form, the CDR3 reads TGTGCCAGCAGCCGTCGCTCGGATTGGCAGGGCTCTAGGCAGTCTAACTATGGCTACACCTTC. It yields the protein CASSRRSDWQGSRQSNYGYTF.

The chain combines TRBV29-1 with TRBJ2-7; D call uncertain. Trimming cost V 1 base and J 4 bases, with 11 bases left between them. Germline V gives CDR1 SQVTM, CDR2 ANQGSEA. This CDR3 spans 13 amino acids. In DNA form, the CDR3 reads TGCAGCGTTGAAGTGGCAGGTCTGTACGAGCAGTACTTC. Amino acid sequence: CSVEVAGLYEQYF.

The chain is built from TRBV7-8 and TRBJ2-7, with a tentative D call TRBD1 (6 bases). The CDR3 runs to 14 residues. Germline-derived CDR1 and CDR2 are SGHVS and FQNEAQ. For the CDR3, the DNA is TGTGCCAGCAGCCTAGCTTCACAGGGCTACGAGCAGTACGTC. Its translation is CASSLASQGYEQYV.

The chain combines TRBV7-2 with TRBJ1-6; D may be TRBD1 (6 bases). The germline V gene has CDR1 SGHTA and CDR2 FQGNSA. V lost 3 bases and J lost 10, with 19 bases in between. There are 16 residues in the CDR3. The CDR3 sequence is CASSFGQNPSRSPLHF. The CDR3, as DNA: TGTGCCAGCAGCTTCGGACAGAACCCGTCTCGATCACCCCTCCACTTT.

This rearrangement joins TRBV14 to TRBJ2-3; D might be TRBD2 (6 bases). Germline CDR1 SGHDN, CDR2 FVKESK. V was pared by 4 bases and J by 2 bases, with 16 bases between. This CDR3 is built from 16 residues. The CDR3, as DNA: TGTGCCAGCAGCCGAAGACTAGGAGGGCACACAGATACGCAGTATTTT. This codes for CASSRRLGGHTDTQYF. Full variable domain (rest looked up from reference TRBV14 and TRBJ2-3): EAGVTQFPSHSVIEKGQTVTLRCDPISGHDNLYWYRRVMGKEIKFLLHFVKESKQDESGMPNNRFLAERTGGTYSTLKVQPAELEDSGVYFCASSRRLGGHTDTQYFGPGTRLTVL.